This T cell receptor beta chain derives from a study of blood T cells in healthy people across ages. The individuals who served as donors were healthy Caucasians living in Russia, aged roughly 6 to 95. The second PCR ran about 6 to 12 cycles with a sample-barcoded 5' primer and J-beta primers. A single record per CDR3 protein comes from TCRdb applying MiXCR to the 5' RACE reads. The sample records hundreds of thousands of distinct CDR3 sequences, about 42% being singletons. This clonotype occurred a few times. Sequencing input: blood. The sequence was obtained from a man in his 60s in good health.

The CDR3 DNA sequence: TGTGCCAGCAGTTTGCGGGTTGCAGGTATCGGGGAAAAACTGTTTTTT. It codes for CASSLRVAGIGEKLFF. The chain employs TRBV12-3 or TRBV12-4 and TRBJ1-4; unclear D gene. Trimming stripped 3 bases from V and 8 bases from J, with 19 bases between. The CDR3 extends over 16 amino acids.